This record covers a single TCR beta chain. Here immunoSEQ multiplex PCR was the method, and the copy in TCRdb shows in-frame clones only, minus some. The table records roughly 180,000 clones, roughly 88% of them present only once. Residents of about two dozen US areas, aged roughly 18 to 89 years, made up the participants. The study counted Cohort 3 donors as recovered given two negative PCRs, clearance, or symptom resolution. After removal of 7 bases from V and 9 bases from J, the junction contained 15 bases not matched to a gene. Per the germline V gene, CDR1 is LNHDA and CDR2 is SQIVND (reference sequence). This CDR3 region has 16 residues. This sample stems from a study of blood T cell repertoires in COVID-19. Study-level background: Spain, Italy and the United States supplied samples that represented acute and convalescent COVID-19.

Sequenced material: PBMCs or T cells enriched from blood (not recorded which). The TCR was taken from a woman aged 55-69 years who had recovered from COVID-19. This chain connects TRBV19 to TRBJ2-1; 10 nucleotides agree with TRBD1. In nucleotides, the CDR3 is TGTGCCAGTAAGCTCAGGTGGGGACAGGGGTTCGGTGAGCAGTTCTTC. Translation gives CASKLRWGQGFGEQFF.